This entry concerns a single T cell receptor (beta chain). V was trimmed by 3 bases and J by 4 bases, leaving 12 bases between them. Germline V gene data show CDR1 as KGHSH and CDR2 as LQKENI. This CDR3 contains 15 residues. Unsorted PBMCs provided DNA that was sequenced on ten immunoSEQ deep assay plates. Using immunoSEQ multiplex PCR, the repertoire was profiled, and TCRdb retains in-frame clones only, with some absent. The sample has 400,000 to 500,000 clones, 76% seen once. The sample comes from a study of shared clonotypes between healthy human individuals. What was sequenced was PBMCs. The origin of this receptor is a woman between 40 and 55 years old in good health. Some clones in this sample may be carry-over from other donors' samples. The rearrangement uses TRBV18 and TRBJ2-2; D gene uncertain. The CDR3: CASSPQLWGTGELFF. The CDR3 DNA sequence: TGTGCCAGCTCACCCCAACTTTGGGGCACCGGGGAGCTGTTTTTT.